These 20 T cell receptor beta chains originate from one sample sequenced in a study of control samples from healthy donors and cancer patients. Data came from immunoSEQ multiplex PCR; TCRdb stores just in-frame clones and leaves some out. The sample contains approximately 110,000 clones, about 89% of which appear only once. Sequencing used blood. The origin of the receptors is a woman in her late teens or twenties in good health.

The chain is built from TRBV24-1 and TRBJ2-1; a possible D gene is TRBD2 (6 bases). Trimming removed 4 bases from V and 4 bases from J, with 16 bases in between. The CDR3 length is 16 residues. Germline values: CDR1 KGHDR, CDR2 SFDVKD. The DNA for the CDR3 is TGTGCCACCAGTGACCGGAGGGCCGCTAGGTACAATGAGCAGTTCTTC. Its translation is CATSDRRAARYNEQFF.

This sequence joins TRBV10-3 and TRBJ1-1; a weak D match, TRBD1 (5 bases). The V and J ends lost 6 bases and 4 bases respectively, with 12 bases between them. This CDR3 spans 13 amino acids. Germline-derived CDR1 and CDR2 are ENHRY and SYGVKD. The CDR3 loop reads CAIRSPGSTEAFF. Here the CDR3 DNA reads TGTGCCATCAGATCCCCAGGGTCCACTGAAGCTTTCTTT.

This chain links TRBV2 with TRBJ2-5; weak D call: TRBD2 (6 bases). The V and J ends lost 1 base and 2 bases respectively, with 8 bases between them. The germline V gene encodes CDR1 SNHLY and CDR2 FYNNEI. This CDR3 has 14 residues. The CDR3 loop is CASSEEGRQETQYF. The CDR3 DNA sequence: TGTGCCAGCAGTGAAGAGGGGAGGCAAGAGACCCAGTACTTC.

The rearrangement uses TRBV7-8 and TRBJ2-2; 16 bases line up with TRBD2. CDR3 length equals 19 residues. The germline CDR1 and CDR2 sequences are SGHVS and FQNEAQ. Losses at the gene ends were 1 base for V and 6 bases for J; bases not matched to a gene: 8. The CDR3 DNA reads as TGTGCCAGCAGCTTAGTTGGGACTAGCGGGAGGGCAGGGGCCGGGGAGCTGTTTTTT. It yields the protein CASSLVGTSGRAGAGELFF.

The chain has TRBV4-1 and TRBJ2-3; D possibly corresponds to TRBD1 (6 bases). This CDR3 has 17 amino acids. Deletions cut 0 bases from V and 5 bases from J, with 18 bases between. Germline V gives CDR1 MGHRA, CDR2 YSYEKL. In DNA form, the CDR3 reads TGCGCCAGCAGCCAAGATCGGGCGCACAGGGAAGGAGATACGCAGTATTTT. It codes for CASSQDRAHREGDTQYF.

This chain links TRBV11-2 with TRBJ1-2; TRBD1 agrees at 8 bases. This CDR3 has 15 residues. The germline CDR1 and CDR2 sequences are SGHAT and FQNNGV. V dropped 0 bases and J dropped 2; count of bases not matched to a gene: 2. In DNA form, the CDR3 reads TGTGCCAGCAGCTTAGACAGGGGGCGGAACTATGGCTACACCTTC. As protein: CASSLDRGRNYGYTF.

The chain has TRBV29-1 and TRBJ2-1, with D perhaps matching TRBD2 (6 bases). CDR3 length: 12 amino acids. Trimming took 7 bases from V and 2 from J, leaving 9 bases between them. Germline CDR1 and CDR2: SQVTM and ANQGSEA. CDR3 DNA sequence: TGCAGCGCCGGGGGTACCTACAATGAGCAGTTCTTC. Protein sequence: CSAGGTYNEQFF.

The CDR3: CASSLAGGAGGYTF. The CDR3 region has the DNA TGTGCCAGCAGTTTGGCAGGGGGCGCGGGAGGCTACACCTTC. The rearrangement joins TRBV27 to TRBJ1-2; 8 positions agree with TRBD1. Germline values: CDR1 MNHEY, CDR2 SMNVEV (reference sequence). This CDR3 comprises 14 residues. J was trimmed by 8 bases and V by 3 bases; bases with no gene match: 8.

The chain carries TRBV29-1 and TRBJ1-1; no reliable D call. The germline gives CDR1 SQVTM, CDR2 ANQGSEA. This CDR3 spans 16 amino acids. V was trimmed by 3 bases and J by 0 bases, leaving 17 bases between them. The CDR3 nucleotides are TGCAGCGTTGATTCATTTTTGGCCAGGTTGAACACTGAAGCTTTCTTT. Translated, it gives CSVDSFLARLNTEAFF.

The rearrangement links TRBV29-1 to TRBJ2-5; TRBD2 matches 7 bases. Germline V gene data show CDR1 as SQVTM and CDR2 as ANQGSEA. V shed 0 bases, J shed 2 bases, and the junction held 6 bases outside the gene matches. CDR3 size: 15 residues. As DNA, the CDR3 is TGCAGCGTTGAAGATCCCCTAGCGGCACAAGAGACCCAGTACTTC. This codes for CSVEDPLAAQETQYF.

V usage is TRBV2 and J usage is TRBJ1-5; D call uncertain. Deletions cut 5 bases from V and 6 bases from J, with 11 bases between. There are 13 residues in the CDR3. Germline CDR1 is SNHLY and CDR2 is FYNNEI. The DNA of the CDR3 is TGTGCCAGCAGTAACAGACGGAGTCAGCCCCAGCATTTT. Translation gives CASSNRRSQPQHF. Together with reference TRBV2 and TRBJ1-5, the CDR3 gives the full variable domain: EPEVTQTPSHQVTQMGQEVILRCVPISNHLYFYWYRQILGQKVEFLVSFYNNEISEKSEIFDDQFSVERPDGSNFTLKIRSTKLEDSAMYFCASSNRRSQPQHFGDGTRLSIL.

This clone has just one count. The chain combines TRBV27 with TRBJ1-2; perhaps TRBD1 as D (5 bases). The CDR3 is 14 residues long. V was clipped by 3 bases and J by 11 bases, with 19 bases between them. Per the germline V gene, CDR1 is MNHEY and CDR2 is SMNVEV (reference sequence). Here the CDR3 reads CASSFSKSGRGYTF. DNA of the CDR3: TGTGCCAGCAGTTTCTCAAAGTCGGGGAGGGGTTACACCTTC.

This chain uses TRBV6-1 with TRBJ2-3; 8 nucleotides match TRBD1. Germline values: CDR1 MNHNS, CDR2 SASEGT. The CDR3 loop spans 16 amino acids. J was trimmed by 2 bases and V by 1 base; bases with no gene match: 5. The chain's CDR3 is CASSEVWTGPTDTQYF. CDR3 sequence (DNA): TGTGCCAGCAGTGAAGTTTGGACAGGGCCCACAGATACGCAGTATTTT.

The DNA of the CDR3 is TGTGCCAGCAGTTTAAATCAGGGTTTGGGATACGAGCAGTACTTC. Translated: CASSLNQGLGYEQYF. The rearrangement joins TRBV27 to TRBJ2-7; perhaps TRBD1 as D (5 bases). The germline gives CDR1 MNHEY, CDR2 SMNVEV (reference sequence). V lost 2 bases and J lost 4, with 15 bases in between. CDR3 length: 15 amino acids.

The V gene is TRBV24-1, the J gene TRBJ2-3; no firm D call. This CDR3 comprises 13 residues. Germline assignment: CDR1 KGHDR and CDR2 SFDVKD. V was clipped by 4 bases and J by 9 bases, with 13 bases between them. The CDR3, as DNA: TGTGCCACCAGTGACTCCGGCCTCGCGACGCAGTATTTT. Translation gives CATSDSGLATQYF.

The gene calls are TRBV3-1 (or the pseudogene TRBV3-2) and TRBJ1-3; D is uncertain. V was clipped by 1 base and J by 4 bases, with 11 bases between them. The germline V gene has CDR1 LGHDT and CDR2 YNNKEL (reference sequence). The CDR3 consists of 15 residues. The CDR3 loop reads CASSQVWPVGNTIYF. CDR3 sequence (DNA): TGTGCCAGCAGCCAAGTTTGGCCGGTGGGAAACACCATATATTTT.

The chain couples TRBV6-5 to TRBJ2-7; 7 bases fit TRBD1. The CDR3 covers 16 residues. Germline V gene data show CDR1 as MNHEY and CDR2 as SVGAGI. J was trimmed by 2 bases and V by 0 bases; bases with no gene match: 7. The CDR3 protein is CASSYSRGQRAYEQYF. CDR3 coding DNA: TGTGCCAGCAGTTACTCGAGGGGGCAAAGAGCCTACGAGCAGTACTTC.

This chain connects TRBV7-8 to TRBJ2-7; 14 nucleotides agree with TRBD2. CDR1 SGHVS and CDR2 FQNEAQ come from the germline V gene. V dropped 4 bases and J dropped 4; count of bases not matched to a gene: 3. The CDR3 has 15 amino acids. The CDR3 here is CASSSGLAGEYEQYF. CDR3 bases: TGTGCCAGCAGCTCGGGACTAGCGGGAGAGTACGAGCAGTACTTC.

The V gene is TRBV28, the J gene TRBJ2-1, with a tentative D call TRBD1 (6 bases). CDR3 size: 13 residues. Germline CDR1 reads MDHEN; CDR2 reads SYDVKM. The ends were cut back, 5 bases at V and 4 bases at J, with 9 bases in the middle. The CDR3 spells CASSRTAYNEQFF. The CDR3 nucleotides are TGTGCCAGCAGTAGGACAGCATACAATGAGCAGTTCTTC.

The V and J genes are TRBV3-1 (or the pseudogene TRBV3-2) and TRBJ1-2, with a weak D call TRBD1 (5 bases). The CDR3 has 13 residues. The V and J ends lost 0 bases and 6 bases respectively, with 8 bases between them. Looked up from germline, CDR1 is LGHDT and CDR2 is YNNKEL (reference sequence). CDR3 bases: TGTGCCAGCAGCCAAGATTGGGGGAATGGCTACACCTTC. This codes for CASSQDWGNGYTF.